This T cell receptor (beta chain) originates from a study of graft-versus-host responses after intestinal transplantation. The overall study: Anti-thymocyte globulin induction, then tacrolimus and steroids for approximately 3 years, went to all recipients.

Labeling with CFSE marked 200,000 responder cells, which were plated with 200,000 irradiated, violet-dye-labeled stimulator cells. Produced via immunoSEQ multiplex PCR; TCRdb's table is partial and in-frame only. The sample has 13,000 to 15,000 clones, around 40% seen once. This CDR3 has 19 residues. V was pared by 1 base and J by 0 bases, with 9 bases of the junction left unmatched. Germline lookup yields CDR1 SGHRS and CDR2 YFSETQ. Points from the study as a whole: Levels of circulating GvH clones at their peak were associated with early post-transplant HvG declines. GvH clones appeared in recipient marrow, some first in ileum or blood.

The clonotype comes from a human patient who received an intestinal transplant. This sequence joins TRBV5-1 and TRBJ2-1, with 11 bases aligning to TRBD2. This specimen was alloreactive CD4+ T cells from a mixed lymphocyte reaction culture, taken before intestinal transplant. Regarding subset: CFSE-low proliferating T cells sorted from approximately 6-day pre-transplant mixed lymphocyte reaction (GvH or HvG direction). The CDR3 DNA is TGCGCCAGCAGCTTGAAGCCGACTAGCGGGGTGAGCTCCTACAATGAGCAGTTCTTC. This sequence encodes CASSLKPTSGVSSYNEQFF.